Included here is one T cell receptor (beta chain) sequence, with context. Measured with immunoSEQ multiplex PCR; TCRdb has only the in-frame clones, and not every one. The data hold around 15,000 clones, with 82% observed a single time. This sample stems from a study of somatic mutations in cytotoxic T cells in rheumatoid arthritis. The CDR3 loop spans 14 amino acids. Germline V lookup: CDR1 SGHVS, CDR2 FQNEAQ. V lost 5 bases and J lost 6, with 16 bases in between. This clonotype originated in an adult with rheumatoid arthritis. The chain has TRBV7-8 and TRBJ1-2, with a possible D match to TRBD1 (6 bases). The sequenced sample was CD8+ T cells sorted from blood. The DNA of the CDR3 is TGTGCCAGCAGCAGTCACAGGGAGGCTAATGGCTACACCTTC. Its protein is CASSSHREANGYTF.